Listed here are 25 T cell receptor beta chains from one sample, sequenced in a study of shared clonotypes between healthy human individuals. Profiled with immunoSEQ multiplex PCR; TCRdb holds only in-frame clones, not every one. The sample has over a million clones; about 75% are singletons. The sequencing input was memory CD4+ T cells sorted from blood. Subset described: CD45RA-negative fraction. The source of these receptors is a man aged 18 to 29 in good health.

V is TRBV7-2 and J is TRBJ2-1; TRBD2 matches at 10 bases. The V and J ends lost 5 bases and 8 bases, in that order; junction bases with no gene match: 9. Per the germline V gene, CDR1 is SGHTA and CDR2 is FQGNSA. The CDR3 has 15 amino acids. The CDR3 protein is CASSLSSGSGYEQFF. The CDR3 DNA reads TGTGCCAGCAGCCTCTCTAGCGGGAGTGGGTATGAGCAGTTCTTC.

The chain combines TRBV10-3 with TRBJ1-5; 11 positions match TRBD1. CDR3 length: 15 amino acids. V shed 4 bases, J shed 7 bases, and the junction held 6 bases outside the gene matches. Per the germline V gene, CDR1 is ENHRY and CDR2 is SYGVKD. DNA for the CDR3: TGTGCCATCAGTGGTGGACAGGGGGCACGGCAGCCCCAGCATTTT. Encoded protein: CAISGGQGARQPQHF.

The chain links TRBV7-2 to TRBJ1-2; the D is unclear. Germline CDR1 SGHTA, CDR2 FQGNSA. The CDR3 runs 13 residues. Trimming cost V 5 bases and J 3 bases, with 10 bases left between them. CDR3 DNA sequence: TGTGCCAGCAGCCCACTGAAGGACTATGGCTACACCTTC. This sequence encodes CASSPLKDYGYTF.

Turning to this clone: A much larger clone lies one base from this, so it may be a read error. This chain uses TRBV30 with TRBJ1-6; 7 bases map to TRBD1. From germline, CDR1 is GTSNPN and CDR2 SVGIG (reference sequence). CDR3 length equals 14 residues. CDR3 in amino acids: CAWSRRGGTSPPHF. CDR3 sequence (DNA): TGTGCCTGGAGTCGCCGAGGGGGCACATCACCCCCCCACTTT.

This clone was seen ten or more times. V usage is TRBV2 and J usage is TRBJ1-2; possibly TRBD1 for D (5 bases). The CDR3 spans 13 residues. Germline CDR1 is SNHLY and CDR2 is FYNNEI. V dropped 5 bases and J dropped 1 base, with 8 bases sitting between them. The CDR3 loop is CASSPRGNYGYTF. The CDR3 region has the DNA TGTGCCAGCAGTCCAAGGGGTAACTATGGCTACACCTTC.

On this clone: Other DNA sequences in this sample translate to the same CDR3. This sequence joins TRBV4-1 and TRBJ1-3; 7 nucleotides match TRBD1. Germline CDR1 is MGHRA and CDR2 is YSYEKL. After removal of 0 bases from V and 2 bases from J, the junction contained 1 base not matched to a gene. The CDR3 contains 15 residues. The chain's CDR3 is CASSQDDRAGNTIYF. The CDR3 DNA is TGCGCCAGCAGCCAAGATGACAGGGCTGGAAACACCATATATTTT.

V gene TRBV6-1 combines with J gene TRBJ2-2; D perhaps matches TRBD2 (6 bases). In germline, CDR1 is MNHNS, CDR2 SASEGT. Trimming stripped 8 bases from V and 3 bases from J, with 16 bases between. This CDR3 is 15 amino acids long. The CDR3 loop reads CASLPGGRDTGELFF. DNA for the CDR3: TGTGCCAGCTTACCCGGAGGGCGCGACACCGGGGAGCTGTTTTTT.

This clone showed up just a few times. The V and J genes are TRBV12-5 and TRBJ2-1; D is uncertain. This CDR3 region has 11 residues. Germline V gene sequence: CDR1 LGHNT, CDR2 FRNRAP. The V end was cut by 0 bases, the J end by 8 bases, with 2 bases between. The chain's CDR3 is CASGLVHEQFF. DNA of the CDR3: TGTGCTAGTGGTTTGGTGCATGAGCAGTTCTTC.

The chain recombines TRBV5-1 with TRBJ2-3; perhaps D is TRBD1 or TRBD2 (5 bases each). V gave up 4 bases and J gave up 0 bases, with 12 bases separating them. The CDR3 is 15 residues long. Germline V gene lookup returns CDR1 SGHRS and CDR2 YFSETQ. CDR3 in amino acids: CASSPRAGSTDTQYF. CDR3 sequence (DNA): TGCGCCAGCAGCCCGAGGGCAGGGAGCACAGATACGCAGTATTTT.

This clone was picked up a small number of times. The sample carries other DNA sequences with the same CDR3. The rearrangement links TRBV6-1 to TRBJ1-6; D is uncertain. The germline V and J ends were trimmed by 3 bases and 6 bases, with 3 bases remaining between them. The CDR3 spans 12 residues. CDR1 is MNHNS, CDR2 SASEGT, per germline. The CDR3 is CASSDVNSPLHF. In DNA form, the CDR3 reads TGTGCCAGCAGTGACGTTAATTCACCCCTCCACTTT.

The chain combines TRBV5-1 with TRBJ2-3; 11 positions match TRBD2. J was trimmed by 4 bases and V by 0 bases; bases with no gene match: 7. CDR1 and CDR2 (germline): SGHRS, YFSETQ. This CDR3 has 17 amino acids. The CDR3 loop reads CASSLATSGAGADTQYF. The CDR3 DNA is TGCGCCAGCAGCTTGGCGACTAGCGGGGCCGGTGCAGATACGCAGTATTTT. The full variable domain, completed using reference TRBV5-1 and TRBJ2-3, is KAGVTQTPRYLIKTRGQQVTLSCSPISGHRSVSWYQQTPGQGLQFLFEYFSETQRNKGNFPGRFSGRQFSNSRSEMNVSTLELGDSALYLCASSLATSGAGADTQYFGPGTRLTVL.

The chain recombines TRBV29-1 with TRBJ1-5; D remains unclear. In germline, CDR1 is SQVTM, CDR2 ANQGSEA. The CDR3 totals 13 residues. V lost 7 bases to trimming and J lost 4 bases, with 14 bases between them. The CDR3 protein is CSALWNVNQPQHF. In DNA, the CDR3 is TGCAGCGCCCTTTGGAATGTTAATCAGCCCCAGCATTTT.

This clone turned up a few times. The chain recombines TRBV10-1 with TRBJ2-3; D remains ambiguous. This CDR3 has 13 amino acids. V dropped 4 bases and J dropped 8 bases, with 13 bases sitting between them. CDR1 is WNHNN and CDR2 is SYGVQD in the germline V gene (reference sequence). The chain's CDR3 is CASSVPQAATQYF. The CDR3 DNA reads as TGCGCCAGCAGTGTCCCTCAGGCTGCTACGCAGTATTTT.

A single count supports this clone. The V call is TRBV10-1, the J call TRBJ1-4; no firm D call. V lost 4 bases and J lost 8, with 8 bases in between. Germline V gives CDR1 WNHNN, CDR2 SYGVQD (reference sequence). The length of the CDR3 is 12 residues. Here the CDR3 reads CASSATGEKLFF. CDR3 nucleotides: TGCGCCAGCAGTGCGACGGGCGAAAAACTGTTTTTT.

V and J are TRBV6-5 and TRBJ2-7; perhaps TRBD1 as D (6 bases). Per germline, CDR1 MNHEY and CDR2 SVGAGI. There are 15 residues in the CDR3. V was clipped by 0 bases and J by 2 bases, with 11 bases between them. CDR3 residues: CASSYSGQPPYEQYF. The CDR3 nucleotides are TGTGCCAGCAGTTACTCAGGACAGCCCCCCTACGAGCAGTACTTC.

This rearrangement joins TRBV25-1 to TRBJ2-7, with D hard to call. CDR3 length equals 11 residues. V lost 2 bases to trimming and J lost 5 bases, with 4 bases between them. Germline values: CDR1 MGHDK, CDR2 SYGVNS. The CDR3: CASSEKNEQYF. CDR3 sequence (DNA): TGTGCCAGCAGTGAAAAAAACGAGCAGTACTTC.

The chain links TRBV19 to TRBJ2-3, with D unclear. Trimming cost V 4 bases and J 3 bases, with 2 bases left between them. Germline-derived CDR1 and CDR2 are LNHDA and SQIVND (reference sequence). The CDR3 has 11 residues. CDR3 protein: CASSKTDTQYF. CDR3 in DNA: TGTGCCAGTAGTAAGACAGATACGCAGTATTTT.

The V call is TRBV5-1, the J call TRBJ2-7, with 7 bases fitting TRBD1. Trimming took 3 bases from V and 3 from J; bases not matched to a gene: 6. This CDR3 is 14 amino acids long. Germline assignment: CDR1 SGHRS and CDR2 YFSETQ. The CDR3 nucleotides read TGCGCCAGCAGCTCCCTTGGGACAGTCTACGAGCAGTACTTC. This encodes CASSSLGTVYEQYF.

This clone was recorded a few times. The chain joins TRBV19 to TRBJ1-6; unclear D gene. Per germline, CDR1 LNHDA and CDR2 SQIVND (reference sequence). V was cut by 3 bases and J by 6 bases, with 3 bases left in between. CDR3 length: 12 amino acids. The CDR3 nucleotides read TGTGCCAGTAGTATGATTAATTCACCCCTCCACTTT. Its protein is CASSMINSPLHF.

Concerning this clone: Since a much larger clone is just one base distant, this may be a read error. The genes are TRBV6-5 and TRBJ2-5; no firm D call. TRBJ2-7 matches the DNA end more closely, so the J call is doubtful. Per the germline V gene, CDR1 is MNHEY and CDR2 is SVGAGI. This CDR3 has 11 residues. CDR3 amino acids: CASSDKYEQYF. The CDR3 DNA sequence: TGTGCCAGCAGCGATAAGTACGAGCAGTACTTC.

This clone has just a few counts. One junction end does not reproduce the germline sequence, and a read error may be involved. This chain links TRBV7-7 with TRBJ2-1; D is undetermined. The CDR3 totals 11 residues. Germline lookup yields CDR1 SSHAT and CDR2 FNYEAQ (reference sequence). CDR3 sequence reads: CASSPDDEQFF. The CDR3 bases are TGTGCTAGCAGCCCGGACGATGAGCAGTTCTTC.

With respect to this clone: Different DNA sequences within this sample yield the same CDR3. CDR3 nucleotide sequence: TGCGCCAGCAGCTTGGCAGGAAGGGAGACCCAGTACTTC. Translation gives CASSLAGRETQYF. The rearrangement links TRBV5-1 to TRBJ2-5; no reliable D call. CDR3 length equals 13 residues. Germline CDR1 and CDR2: SGHRS and YFSETQ. V lost 0 bases, J lost 5 bases, and 8 bases lay in between.

The gene calls are TRBV5-4 and TRBJ2-1, with D tentatively TRBD1 (6 bases). The CDR3 runs 16 residues. The V gene lost 2 bases and the J gene lost 0 bases, with 12 bases spanning the gap. Germline V gene sequence: CDR1 SGHNT, CDR2 YYREEE (reference sequence). The CDR3 DNA is TGTGCCAGCAGCTTCATGAGGGGGAGCTCCTACAATGAGCAGTTCTTC. It translates to CASSFMRGSSYNEQFF.

This chain joins TRBV5-1 and TRBJ2-7; D not certain. V was trimmed by 1 base and J by 1 base, leaving 9 bases between them. The CDR3 is 14 residues long. Germline CDR1 SGHRS, CDR2 YFSETQ. The CDR3 DNA reads as TGCGCCAGCAGCTTGTCAGCACCGTCCTACGAGCAGTACTTC. Its translation is CASSLSAPSYEQYF.

J is TRBJ2-2 and V is TRBV28; 11 bases align to TRBD2. CDR1 and CDR2 (germline): MDHEN, SYDVKM. The CDR3 contains 16 residues. V gave up 5 bases and J gave up 2 bases; unmatched junction bases: 4. The chain's CDR3 is CASSLAGGPNTGELFF. The CDR3 DNA follows: TGTGCCAGCAGTCTAGCGGGGGGACCTAACACCGGGGAGCTGTTTTTT.